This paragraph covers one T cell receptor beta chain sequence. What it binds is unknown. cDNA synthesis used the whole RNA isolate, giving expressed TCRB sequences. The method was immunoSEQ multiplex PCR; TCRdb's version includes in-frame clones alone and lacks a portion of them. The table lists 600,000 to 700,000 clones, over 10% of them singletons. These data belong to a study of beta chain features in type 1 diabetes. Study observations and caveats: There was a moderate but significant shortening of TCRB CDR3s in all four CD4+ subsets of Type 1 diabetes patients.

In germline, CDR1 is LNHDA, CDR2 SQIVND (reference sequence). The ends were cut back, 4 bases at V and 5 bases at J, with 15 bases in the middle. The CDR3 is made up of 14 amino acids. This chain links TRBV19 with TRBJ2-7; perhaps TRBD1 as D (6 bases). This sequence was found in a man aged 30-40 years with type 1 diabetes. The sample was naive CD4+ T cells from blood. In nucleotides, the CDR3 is TGTGCCAGTAGTACAGGACAGTTTCACCACGAGCAGTACTTC. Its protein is CASSTGQFHHEQYF. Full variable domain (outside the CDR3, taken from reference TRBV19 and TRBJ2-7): DGGITQSPKYLFRKEGQNVTLSCEQNLNHDAMYWYRQDPGQGLRLIYYSQIVNDFQKGDIAEGYSVSREKKESFPLTVTSAQKNPTAFYLCASSTGQFHHEQYFGPGTRLTVT.